The next 22 T cell receptor beta chains were all read from a single sample in a study of blood T cells in healthy people across ages. Primers used in a second PCR of about 6 to 11 cycles were a sample-barcoded 5' primer and a J-beta primer mix. Each CDR3 protein gets one entry after TCRdb re-called the 5' RACE reads with MiXCR. The table includes some 710,000 distinct CDR3 sequences, more than 35% detected once. The sequencing sample was made of blood. Source of these receptors: a man at least 80 years old in good health.

The chain joins TRBV9 to TRBJ2-7; perhaps D is TRBD1 or TRBD2 (5 bases each). Trimming stripped 4 bases from V and 5 bases from J, with 19 bases between. Germline lookup yields CDR1 SGDLS and CDR2 YYNGEE. This CDR3 comprises 15 residues. CDR3 nucleotides: TGTGCCAGCAGCCTCTCCTGGGGGTACAGCAACGAGCAGTACTTC. Residues: CASSLSWGYSNEQYF. The whole variable domain, filled in from reference TRBV9 and TRBJ2-7, reads DSGVTQTPKHLITATGQRVTLRCSPRSGDLSVYWYQQSLDQGLQFLIQYYNGEERAKGNILERFSAQQFPDLHSELNLSSLELGDSALYFCASSLSWGYSNEQYFGPGTRLTVT.

As for this clonotype: This may stem from a read error, because a much larger clone lies one nucleotide away. V is TRBV5-1 and J is TRBJ2-1, with 8 positions matching TRBD1. The germline gives CDR1 SGHRS, CDR2 YFSETQ. CDR3 length equals 18 residues. The CDR3 bases are TGCGCCAGCAGCCAGGACAGGGTACGTGCGAGCTCCCACAATGAGCAGTTCTTC. This translates into CASSQDRVRASSHNEQFF.

This chain connects TRBV12-3 or TRBV12-4 to TRBJ2-2; D not certain. The CDR3 is made up of 16 amino acids. V lost 6 bases to trimming and J lost 1 base, with 15 bases between them. CDR3 nucleotides: TGTGCCAGCAGCCGTACCCCGGGCCTGAACACCGGGGAGCTGTTTTTT. The encoded protein is CASSRTPGLNTGELFF.

The chain is built from TRBV28 and TRBJ2-7; TRBD2 matches at 8 bases. Trimming removed 5 bases from V and 3 bases from J; junction bases left unmatched: 6. The CDR3 sequence is 14 residues long. Germline loops: CDR1 MDHEN, CDR2 SYDVKM. CDR3 nucleotide sequence: TGTGCCAGCAGTCGCACAGCGGGAGTCTACGAGCAGTACTTC. Encoded protein: CASSRTAGVYEQYF.

The chain combines TRBV27 with TRBJ2-7, with 7 bases aligning to TRBD2. The J call may be mistaken, given a closer DNA end match to TRBJ2-5. CDR1 is MNHEY, CDR2 SMNVEV, per germline (reference sequence). The CDR3 contains 14 residues. CDR3 sequence reads: CASSSGTNQETQYF. The CDR3 DNA is TGTGCCAGCAGTTCGGGGACTAACCAAGAGACCCAGTACTTC.

The gene calls are TRBV7-2 and TRBJ2-5; 10 bases agree with TRBD1. With V trimmed by 4 bases and J by 5 bases, 7 bases remained unmatched. CDR1 is SGHTA, CDR2 FQGNSA, per germline. The CDR3 consists of 15 residues. CDR3 residues: CASSSRTGGMETQYF. DNA of the CDR3: TGTGCCAGCAGCTCCCGGACAGGGGGGATGGAGACCCAGTACTTC.

The J gene is TRBJ2-1, the V gene TRBV7-9; the match to TRBD2 covers 13 bases. The germline CDR1 and CDR2 sequences are SEHNR and FQNEAQ (reference sequence). The CDR3 covers 16 residues. V lost 5 bases to trimming and J lost 9 bases; unmatched junction nucleotides: 10. For the CDR3, the DNA is TGTGCCAGCAGCCCCCAAGGACTAGCGGGAGTTAGTGAGCAGTTCTTC. It codes for CASSPQGLAGVSEQFF.

The J gene is TRBJ2-7, the V gene TRBV25-1; TRBD2 aligns across 7 bases. With 1 base clipped from V and 0 bases from J, the junction kept 6 bases outside the gene matches. CDR3 length: 16 amino acids. The germline CDR1 and CDR2 sequences are MGHDK and SYGVNS. The CDR3 nucleotides read TGTGCCAGCAGTGAATGGGGAGGGAGGTCCTCCTACGAGCAGTACTTC. Translating gives CASSEWGGRSSYEQYF.

This chain links TRBV12-3 or TRBV12-4 with TRBJ1-2; TRBD1 might be the D (6 bases). The ends were cut back, 6 bases at V and 4 bases at J, with 15 bases in the middle. This CDR3 contains 14 residues. CDR3 in amino acids: CASSSTDSTYGYTF. The CDR3 nucleotides read TGTGCCAGCAGCTCGACGGACAGCACCTATGGCTACACCTTC.

The J gene is TRBJ2-5, the V gene TRBV28; 7 nucleotides agree with TRBD2. The J call is uncertain, as TRBJ2-7 better fits the DNA end. CDR1 is MDHEN and CDR2 is SYDVKM in the germline V gene. The CDR3 covers 15 residues. CDR3 sequence (DNA): TGTGCCAGTACGGGGACTAAAAATCCCCCCTACGAGCAGTACTTC. The encoded protein is CASTGTKNPPYEQYF.

V is TRBV18 and J is TRBJ2-5; TRBD2 matches at 8 bases. Per germline, CDR1 KGHSH and CDR2 LQKENI. The V segment lost 2 bases and the J segment 4 bases; nucleotides outside the gene matches: 6. The CDR3 has 15 amino acids. Here the CDR3 reads CASSPNGRAGETQYF. The CDR3 bases are TGTGCCAGCTCACCAAACGGGAGGGCCGGAGAGACCCAGTACTTC. The full variable domain, its missing parts supplied by reference TRBV18 and TRBJ2-5, is NAGVMQNPRHLVRRRGQEARLRCSPMKGHSHVYWYRQLPEEGLKFMVYLQKENIIDESGMPKERFSAEFPKEGPSILRIQQVVRGDSAAYFCASSPNGRAGETQYFGPGTRLLVL.

This clonotype was seen more than once but under ten times. The chain uses TRBV12-3 or TRBV12-4 and TRBJ2-6; the D is unclear. The CDR3 has 13 amino acids. Trimming left V 4 bases short and J 3 bases short, with 4 bases between. The CDR3 nucleotides read TGTGCCAGCAGTTCAGATGGGGCCAACGTCCTGACTTTC. Its translation is CASSSDGANVLTF.

The V call is TRBV24-1, the J call TRBJ2-5; no definite D call. Germline lookup yields CDR1 KGHDR and CDR2 SFDVKD. Trimming removed 2 bases from V and 0 bases from J, with 3 bases in between. The CDR3 contains 13 residues. DNA of the CDR3: TGTGCCACCAGTGATTCGCACCAAGAGACCCAGTACTTC. This translates into CATSDSHQETQYF.

This clonotype was seen ten or more times. The CDR3 sequence: CASIGGTGYTF. The CDR3 bases are TGTGCCAGCATTGGAGGGACTGGCTACACCTTC. This chain links TRBV12-3 or TRBV12-4 with TRBJ1-2, with a possible D match to TRBD1 (5 bases). The V end was cut by 7 bases, the J end by 7 bases, with 10 bases between. This CDR3 is 11 amino acids long.

The chain combines TRBV4-1 with TRBJ1-2; no clear D gene. In germline, CDR1 is MGHRA, CDR2 YSYEKL. The CDR3 has 15 amino acids. Between the trimmed V and J ends, which lost 0 bases and 9 bases, there was a span of 17 bases. The CDR3 bases are TGCGCCAGCAGCCAAGATTTAGGGAGGGCTGCGAGCTACACCTTC. As protein: CASSQDLGRAASYTF.

The V gene is TRBV21-1, the J gene TRBJ2-1; TRBD2 is the table's D call and was not checked against the DNA. TRBV21-1 constitutes a pseudogene. The length of the CDR3 is 14 residues. The CDR3 here is CASSSIVPSHEQFF. CDR3 coding DNA: TGTGCCAGCAGCAGCATAGTCCCGTCCCATGAGCAGTTCTTC.

This clonotype was recorded a few times. The genes are TRBV4-1 and TRBJ2-1; a possible D gene is TRBD2 (6 bases). The CDR3 is 16 residues long. Germline CDR1 reads MGHRA; CDR2 reads YSYEKL. V lost 0 bases, J lost 7 bases, and 16 bases lay in between. The CDR3 nucleotides are TGCGCCAGCAGCCAAGAGCCTAGGAGGGCCGGAAATGAGCAGTTCTTC. Protein: CASSQEPRRAGNEQFF.

This clonotype was counted a single time. The CDR3 bases are TGCAGCGCAAGGACACCCGGGGCTACGAATGAGCAGTACTTC. Amino acids: CSARTPGATNEQYF. V gene TRBV29-1 combines with J gene TRBJ2-7; D may correspond to TRBD1 or TRBD2 (5 bases each). The CDR3 loop spans 14 amino acids. Germline V gene sequence: CDR1 SQVTM, CDR2 ANQGSEA. The ends were cut back, 7 bases at V and 7 bases at J, with 23 bases in the middle.

The chain joins TRBV10-3 to TRBJ2-7; either TRBD1 or TRBD2 may fit D (5 bases each). The ends were cut back, 5 bases at V and 2 bases at J, with 16 bases in the middle. The germline gives CDR1 ENHRY, CDR2 SYGVKD. The CDR3 is made up of 15 amino acids. The CDR3 DNA sequence: TGTGCCATCAGTCGATCCGGGACGGGGACCTACGAGCAGTACTTC. It encodes CAISRSGTGTYEQYF.

CDR3 bases: TGTGCCAGCAGCTTGTGGCCTGGTAGGGATACGCAGTATTTT. Translating gives CASSLWPGRDTQYF. The chain is built from TRBV11-2 and TRBJ2-3; D gene uncertain. This CDR3 is built from 14 residues. The germline V gene has CDR1 SGHAT and CDR2 FQNNGV. Trimming pared 3 bases from V and 6 bases from J, leaving 13 bases between.

This clonotype was seen a handful of times. This sequence joins TRBV4-2 and TRBJ2-7; 8 nucleotides line up with TRBD2. The germline V gene has CDR1 LGHNA and CDR2 YNFKEQ. With 0 bases clipped from V and 3 bases from J, the junction kept 13 bases outside the gene matches. This CDR3 is built from 18 residues. This CDR3 reads CASSQDRYVGSGNYEQYF. In nucleotides, the CDR3 is TGTGCCAGCAGCCAAGACCGTTATGTTGGTAGCGGGAACTACGAGCAGTACTTC.

This clonotype was seen only a few times. The chain carries TRBV7-2 and TRBJ2-5; 8 bases map to TRBD1. The CDR3 length is 15 residues. Losses at the gene ends were 5 bases for V and 5 bases for J; bases not matched to a gene: 10. CDR1 and CDR2 (germline): SGHTA, FQGNSA. CDR3 sequence: CASSPMTGVQETQYF. The DNA of the CDR3 is TGTGCCAGCAGCCCTATGACAGGGGTTCAGGAGACCCAGTACTTC.